The rows below give T cell receptor beta chains drawn from one sample of a study of blood T cell repertoires in COVID-19. The protocol was immunoSEQ multiplex PCR, while the TCRdb copy is restricted to in-frame clones and leaves out a portion. The profile covers about 140,000 clones, with 84% appearing a single time and about 1.5% taken by the ten largest. Source material: PBMCs or T cells enriched from blood (not recorded which). These receptors came from a woman in her late teens or twenties who had been exposed to COVID-19. Each CDR3 is given with its conserved first and last residue. D genes are given only for firm matches. Some rows have no size entry. The others give once, few or many, or a class for an expanded clone.

j_call | clone_size | d_call | v_call | cdr3_nt | cdr3_aa
TRBJ1-1 | NA | NA | TRBV2 | TGTGCCAGCAACGAAGGGAGGGGAGCTTTCTTT | CASNEGRGAFF
TRBJ1-5 | NA | NA | TRBV24-1 | TGTGCCACCAGTGATTTGGAGTCAAATCAGCCCCAGCATTTT | CATSDLESNQPQHF
TRBJ1-1 | NA | NA | TRBV7-2 | TGTGCCAGCAGCCTCTACGGCGGCACTGAAGCTTTCTTT | CASSLYGGTEAFF
TRBJ2-3 | NA | NA | TRBV10-3 | TGTGCCATCAGTGTGCGGAGGGGTAAAGATACGCAGTATTTT | CAISVRRGKDTQYF
TRBJ2-5 | few | NA | TRBV5-4 | TGTGCCAGCAGCCTGGACTATGTGGGGACCCAGTACTTC | CASSLDYVGTQYF
TRBJ2-1 | once | NA | TRBV7-9 | TGTGCCAGCAGCTTTCGGGGGAGGATTAACGGCAATGAGCAGTTCTTC | CASSFRGRINGNEQFF
TRBJ1-5 | NA | TRBD1 | TRBV7-9 | TGTGCCAGCAGCTTCTCCACGGGGACAGAATCTAATCAGCCCCAGCATTTT | CASSFSTGTESNQPQHF
TRBJ2-5 | NA | TRBD2 | TRBV5-1 | TGCGCCAGCAGCTTAGCTAGCGGGCGCCAAGAGACCCAGTACTTC | CASSLASGRQETQYF
TRBJ2-7 | NA | NA | TRBV18 | TGTGCCAGCTCACCACCGTCAGTCGTATACGAGCAGTACTTC | CASSPPSVVYEQYF
TRBJ1-1 | NA | NA | TRBV14 | TGTGCCAGCAGCCAAGGACAGCTGAACACTGAAGCTTTCTTT | CASSQGQLNTEAFF
TRBJ2-1 | NA | TRBD2 | TRBV29-1 | TGCAGCGTTGAAGATCCCCCACTAGCGGTAGATTACAATGAGCAGTTCTTC | CSVEDPPLAVDYNEQFF
TRBJ2-1 | NA | NA | TRBV9 | TGTGCCAGCAGCGAGACTAGTCTGTACAATGAGCAGTTCTTC | CASSETSLYNEQFF